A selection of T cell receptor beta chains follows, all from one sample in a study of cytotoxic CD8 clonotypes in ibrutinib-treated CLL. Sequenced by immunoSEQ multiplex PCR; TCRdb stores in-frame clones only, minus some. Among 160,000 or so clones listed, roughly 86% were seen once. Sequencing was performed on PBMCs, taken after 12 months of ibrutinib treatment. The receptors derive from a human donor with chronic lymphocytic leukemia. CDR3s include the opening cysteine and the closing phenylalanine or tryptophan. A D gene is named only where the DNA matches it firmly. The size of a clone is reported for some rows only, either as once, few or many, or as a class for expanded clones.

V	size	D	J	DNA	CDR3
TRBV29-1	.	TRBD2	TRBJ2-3	TGCAGCGTTGGTGGGGGGGGCACAGATACGCAGTATTTT	CSVGGGGTDTQYF
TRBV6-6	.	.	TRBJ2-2	TGTGCCAGCAGTACCCGCGGAACCGGGGAGCTGTTTTTT	CASSTRGTGELFF
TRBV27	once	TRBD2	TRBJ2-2	TGTGCCAGCAGTTTATCTGGCGGTCTTAGACTAGCGGGGTGGGAGCTGTTTTTT	CASSLSGGLRLAGWELFF
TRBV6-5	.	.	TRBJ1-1	TGTGCCAGCAGTCTCTCCGGGGCCTGGTCTGAAGCTTTCTTT	CASSLSGAWSEAFF
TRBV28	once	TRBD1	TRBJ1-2	TGTGCCAGCAGTCCGACAGGGTCCTATGGCTACACCTTC	CASSPTGSYGYTF
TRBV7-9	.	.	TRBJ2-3	TGTGCCAGCAGCTTAGCCCTTCAAGGGCGCACAGATACGCAGTATTTT	CASSLALQGRTDTQYF
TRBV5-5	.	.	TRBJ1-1	TGTGCCAGCTTGGGGGTTGTCACTGAAGCTTTCTTT	CASLGVVTEAFF
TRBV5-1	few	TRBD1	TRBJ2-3	TGCGCCAGCAGCCAGGGGACAGGGGCAGATACGCAGTATTTT	CASSQGTGADTQYF
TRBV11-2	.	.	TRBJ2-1	TGTGCCAGCAGCTTAGACTTTAGCGGAGAGCAGTTCTTC	CASSLDFSGEQFF
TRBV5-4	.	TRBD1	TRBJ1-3	TGTGCCAGCAGCCCGACAGGGGAGGTCTCTGGAAACACCATATATTTT	CASSPTGEVSGNTIYF
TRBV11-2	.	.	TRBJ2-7	TGTGCCAGCAGCCCCGGGGCCGCTCGGGGGAGCCTTTACGAGCAGTACTTC	CASSPGAARGSLYEQYF
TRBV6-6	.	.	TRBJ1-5	TGTGCCAGCAGCCAGGACAGTGTAAGCAATCAGCCCCAGCATTTT	CASSQDSVSNQPQHF
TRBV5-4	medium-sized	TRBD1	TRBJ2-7	TGTGCCAGCAGCTTGTACTTGGACCAGGGGGTGGACGAGCAGTACTTC	CASSLYLDQGVDEQYF
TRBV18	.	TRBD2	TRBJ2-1	TGTGCCAGCTCACTTCGATATTCGACTAGCACCTACAATGAGCAGTTCTTC	CASSLRYSTSTYNEQFF
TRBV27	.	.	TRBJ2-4	TGTGCCAGCAGTTTATCCAGTACTTTCTACGACATTCAGTACTTC	CASSLSSTFYDIQYF
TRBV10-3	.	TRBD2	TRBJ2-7	TGTGCCATCAGTGATCCAGCGGGGGGGTCCTACGAGCAGTACTTC	CAISDPAGGSYEQYF
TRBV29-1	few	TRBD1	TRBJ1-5	TGCAGCGGTCGGACAGGCTACAATCAGCCCCAGCATTTT	CSGRTGYNQPQHF
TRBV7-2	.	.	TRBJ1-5	TGTGCCAGCAGCTTAGTCCTGGGGAGCAATCAGCCCCAGCATTTT	CASSLVLGSNQPQHF